Below are 29 T cell receptor beta chains sequenced from a single sample in a study of blood T cell repertoires in COVID-19. Using immunoSEQ multiplex PCR, the repertoire was profiled, and TCRdb retains in-frame clones only, with some absent. The sample shows a few hundred thousand clones, approximately 91% of them seen only once. The sample comprised PBMCs or T cells enriched from blood (not recorded which). The receptors stem from a human donor in a cohort exposed to, infected with or recovered from COVID-19 (not recorded which). The donor label of this sample is uncertain.

This clone was counted once. This sequence joins TRBV3-1 (or the pseudogene TRBV3-2) and TRBJ1-2, with D maybe TRBD1 (5 bases). Trimming took off 6 bases at V and 8 bases at J, with 31 bases between the two ends. Germline-derived CDR1 and CDR2 are LGHDT and YNNKEL (reference sequence). CDR3 length: 18 residues. The CDR3 loop reads CASRDSGYEIYLEPGYTF. The CDR3 DNA reads TGTGCCAGCAGAGACAGCGGGTATGAAATTTATTTGGAGCCCGGCTACACCTTC.

The chain joins TRBV5-1 to TRBJ1-1; tentative D call: TRBD1 (5 bases). Trimming shortened V by 0 bases and J by 5 bases, and 11 bases separated the two germline ends. The CDR3 runs 14 residues. The germline V gene has CDR1 SGHRS and CDR2 YFSETQ. The CDR3: CASSLAGLGTEAFF. CDR3 coding DNA: TGCGCCAGCAGCTTGGCAGGGTTAGGAACTGAAGCTTTCTTT.

J is TRBJ2-3 and V is TRBV7-2; 13 bases agree with TRBD2. V was clipped by 5 bases and J by 6 bases; unmatched bases: 8. CDR1 and CDR2 from the germline V gene are SGHTA and FQGNSA. This CDR3 contains 16 residues. CDR3 sequence (DNA): TGTGCCAGCAGCCGCGGACTAGCGGGGGTTGGGGATACGCAGTATTTT. It translates to CASSRGLAGVGDTQYF.

This clone has more than one count but fewer than ten. This rearrangement joins TRBV7-9 to TRBJ2-7; D is unresolved. The CDR3 is made up of 15 amino acids. Trimming removed 4 bases from V and 0 bases from J, with 13 bases in between. The germline V gene has CDR1 SEHNR and CDR2 FQNEAQ (reference sequence). CDR3 protein: CASSSADILSYEQYF. CDR3 bases: TGTGCCAGCAGCTCGGCCGACATCCTCTCCTACGAGCAGTACTTC.

The J gene is TRBJ1-6, the V gene TRBV7-9, with D uncertain. Trimming took 5 bases from V and 5 from J, leaving 7 bases between them. The CDR3 is 13 amino acids. Germline V gene lookup returns CDR1 SEHNR and CDR2 FQNEAQ (reference sequence). The CDR3 loop reads CASSGRDNSPLHF. Written as DNA, the CDR3 is TGTGCCAGCAGCGGGAGGGATAATTCACCCCTCCACTTT.

V usage is TRBV7-9 and J usage is TRBJ2-1; 8 bases align to TRBD2. The CDR3 sequence is 15 residues long. With 6 bases clipped from V and 3 bases from J, the junction kept 7 bases outside the gene matches. CDR1 is SEHNR, CDR2 FQNEAQ, per germline (reference sequence). The CDR3 loop reads CASRPTSGYYNEQFF. Written as DNA, the CDR3 is TGTGCCAGCAGACCTACTAGCGGATACTACAATGAGCAGTTCTTC.

The DNA for the CDR3 is TGCGCCAGCAGTGAGTCGGTAGGGGCGAACACTGAAGCTTTCTTT. This sequence encodes CASSESVGANTEAFF. The chain employs TRBV10-1 and TRBJ1-1; D may be TRBD1 (5 bases). CDR3 length: 15 residues. V lost 0 bases, J lost 1 base, and 9 bases lay in between. Germline assignment: CDR1 WNHNN and CDR2 SYGVQD (reference sequence).

This rearrangement joins TRBV6-5 to TRBJ1-2, with 7 bases aligning to TRBD1. Trimming removed 3 bases from V and 2 bases from J; junction bases left unmatched: 6. The CDR3 is 15 amino acids. Germline V CDR1 and CDR2: MNHEY, SVGAGI. CDR3 amino acids: CASSYGIQGNYGYTF. CDR3 in DNA: TGTGCCAGCAGTTATGGCATACAGGGGAACTATGGCTACACCTTC.

This clone was observed a handful of times. V is TRBV6-2 or TRBV6-3 and J is TRBJ1-5, with no clear D. CDR1 is MNHEY and CDR2 is SVGEGT in the germline V gene. The CDR3 is made up of 17 amino acids. V gave up 6 bases and J gave up 0 bases, with 18 bases separating them. CDR3 loop: CASSSPPTWYSNQPQHF. CDR3 bases: TGTGCCAGCAGCTCACCTCCGACATGGTATAGCAATCAGCCCCAGCATTTT.

The J gene is TRBJ2-2, the V gene TRBV4-1; 8 nucleotides agree with TRBD1. Germline V gives CDR1 MGHRA, CDR2 YSYEKL. V gave up 3 bases and J gave up 5 bases; unmatched junction bases: 8. The CDR3 has 16 amino acids. CDR3 sequence: CASSQYPGQVTGELFF. For the CDR3, the DNA is TGCGCCAGCAGCCAGTATCCGGGACAGGTGACCGGGGAGCTGTTTTTT.

This clone was seen a few times. The genes are TRBV7-9 and TRBJ1-3; D remains ambiguous. V was shortened by 6 bases and J by 8 bases, with 11 bases between the two germline ends. This CDR3 has 12 residues. Germline values: CDR1 SEHNR, CDR2 FQNEAQ (reference sequence). The CDR3, as DNA: TGTGCCAGCAGTACCCTGAGGGACACCATATATTTT. This sequence encodes CASSTLRDTIYF.

This chain connects TRBV12-3 or TRBV12-4 to TRBJ1-1, with unresolved D. The CDR3 has 13 residues. Trimming left V 6 bases short and J 1 base short, with 9 bases between. The CDR3 loop is CASRTWRNTEAFF. The CDR3 DNA sequence: TGTGCCAGCAGAACTTGGAGGAACACTGAAGCTTTCTTT.

Worth noting for this clone: In the same sample, other DNA sequences code for this CDR3. This chain uses TRBV19 with TRBJ1-5; 8 nucleotides align to TRBD1. Trimming took 6 bases from V and 2 from J; bases not matched to a gene: 3. Germline CDR1 is LNHDA and CDR2 is SQIVND (reference sequence). This CDR3 contains 14 residues. CDR3 bases: TGTGCCAGTAGCGGACAGGGCGGCAATCAGCCCCAGCATTTT. It is translated as CASSGQGGNQPQHF. Based on the CDR3 plus reference TRBV19 and TRBJ1-5, the full variable domain is DGGITQSPKYLFRKEGQNVTLSCEQNLNHDAMYWYRQDPGQGLRLIYYSQIVNDFQKGDIAEGYSVSREKKESFPLTVTSAQKNPTAFYLCASSGQGGNQPQHFGDGTRLSIL.

The J gene is TRBJ2-1, the V gene TRBV7-6, with 7 bases lining up with TRBD1. The V gene end was trimmed by 4 bases and the J gene end by 7 bases; junction bases not matched to a gene: 10. Per germline, CDR1 SGHVS and CDR2 FNYEAQ. The CDR3 is 15 residues long. This CDR3 reads CASSSTGQSSNEQFF. In DNA form, the CDR3 reads TGTGCCAGCAGCTCAACGGGACAGTCTTCGAATGAGCAGTTCTTC.

The chain carries TRBV11-2 and TRBJ1-4; D perhaps matches TRBD1 (5 bases). This CDR3 comprises 15 residues. CDR1 SGHAT and CDR2 FQNNGV come from the germline V gene. The V end was cut by 1 base, the J end by 8 bases, with 14 bases between. The chain's CDR3 is CASSLGRVLREKLFF. CDR3 coding DNA: TGTGCCAGCAGCTTAGGCAGGGTGCTACGCGAAAAACTGTTTTTT.

The V call is TRBV12-5, the J call TRBJ1-6; TRBD1 aligns across 9 bases. CDR1 LGHNT and CDR2 FRNRAP come from the germline V gene. The CDR3 covers 18 residues. V shed 3 bases and J 1 base; nucleotides not matched to a gene: 7. The CDR3 bases are TGTGCTAGTGGTTTAGCGAGACAGGGGGTGTCCTATAATTCACCCCTCCACTTT. This sequence encodes CASGLARQGVSYNSPLHF.

The chain combines TRBV5-6 with TRBJ2-1; 13 bases match TRBD2. The length of the CDR3 is 18 residues. Looked up from germline, CDR1 is SGHDT and CDR2 is YYEEEE. V shed 1 base, J shed 2 bases, and the junction held 6 bases outside the gene matches. CDR3 nucleotides: TGTGCCAGCAGCTTGACTAGCGGGGGGGCCCGAACCTACAATGAGCAGTTCTTC. Translating it yields CASSLTSGGARTYNEQFF.

The chain carries TRBV6-6 and TRBJ2-7; 11 positions match TRBD2. This CDR3 spans 18 amino acids. The V and J ends lost 5 bases and 4 bases, in that order; junction bases with no gene match: 16. In germline, CDR1 is MNHNY, CDR2 SVGAGI (reference sequence). The chain's CDR3 is CASSPKTSGVPIIYEQYF. In DNA form, the CDR3 reads TGTGCCAGCAGTCCGAAGACTAGCGGGGTCCCGATAATTTACGAGCAGTACTTC.

The chain uses TRBV3-1 (or the pseudogene TRBV3-2) and TRBJ2-4; 7 nucleotides align to TRBD2. With V trimmed by 2 bases and J by 0 bases, 4 bases remained unmatched. The CDR3 contains 16 residues. Looked up from germline, CDR1 is LGHDT and CDR2 is YNNKEL (reference sequence). The CDR3 region is CASSQPSGVAKNIQYF. The CDR3 DNA reads TGTGCCAGCAGCCAACCCAGCGGGGTAGCCAAAAACATTCAGTACTTC.

This clone was picked up one time. The V call is TRBV12-5, the J call TRBJ1-2; no firm D call. The CDR3 is 12 residues long. Germline lookup yields CDR1 LGHNT and CDR2 FRNRAP. Trimming left V 5 bases short and J 8 bases short, with 12 bases between. The CDR3 is CASGEGIQGYTF. DNA of the CDR3: TGTGCTAGTGGTGAGGGAATACAGGGCTACACCTTC.

CDR3 sequence: CSVGAGGRNTEAFF. The CDR3, as DNA: TGCAGCGTTGGGGCAGGGGGCAGGAACACTGAAGCTTTCTTT. This chain links TRBV29-1 with TRBJ1-1; 8 bases align to TRBD1. Germline CDR1 and CDR2: SQVTM and ANQGSEA. The CDR3 is 14 residues long. The V segment lost 4 bases and the J segment 1 base; nucleotides outside the gene matches: 5.

The chain employs TRBV5-1 and TRBJ1-6; possible D gene TRBD1, 6 bases. The CDR3 length is 15 residues. Germline loops: CDR1 SGHRS, CDR2 YFSETQ. V dropped 4 bases and J dropped 10 bases, with 18 bases sitting between them. The CDR3 DNA follows: TGCGCCAGCAGCGCAACCGCGGGGGGCGGGTCACCCCTCCACTTT. Its protein is CASSATAGGGSPLHF.

The chain joins TRBV4-2 to TRBJ1-2; D gene unclear. Germline CDR1 is LGHNA and CDR2 is YNFKEQ. This CDR3 contains 15 residues. Trimming shortened V by 0 bases and J by 5 bases, and 13 bases separated the two germline ends. CDR3 nucleotides: TGTGCCAGCAGCCAAGATTGGCGGGAAGTTTATGGCTACACCTTC. Amino acid sequence: CASSQDWREVYGYTF.

This clone was recorded once. V and J are TRBV2 and TRBJ1-5, with TRBD1 as a possible D gene (5 bases). From germline, CDR1 is SNHLY and CDR2 FYNNEI. This CDR3 is 16 amino acids long. Trimming removed 6 bases at V and 4 bases at J, with 19 bases between. The DNA for the CDR3 is TGTGCCAGCAGCCTAACCCGGGGGGACCTAAATCAGCCCCAGCATTTT. The encoded protein is CASSLTRGDLNQPQHF.

This sequence joins TRBV24-1 and TRBJ1-5; 9 bases are shared with TRBD1. V was pared by 2 bases and J by 9 bases, with 4 bases of the junction left unmatched. Germline assignment: CDR1 KGHDR and CDR2 SFDVKD. The length of the CDR3 is 14 residues. The chain's CDR3 is CATSDSRTGVPQHF. CDR3 DNA sequence: TGTGCCACCAGTGATTCCCGGACAGGGGTGCCCCAGCATTTT.

The chain combines TRBV12-5 with TRBJ2-5; 9 nucleotides line up with TRBD1. CDR1 LGHNT and CDR2 FRNRAP come from the germline V gene. The V and J ends lost 6 bases and 5 bases, in that order; junction bases with no gene match: 16. The CDR3 loop spans 17 amino acids. CDR3 bases: TGTGCTAGTGGGTTTTCTGCCACAGGGGGCGCCGGGGAGACCCAGTACTTC. Protein product: CASGFSATGGAGETQYF.

This sequence joins TRBV7-9 and TRBJ2-2, with a possible D match to TRBD1 (6 bases). V was clipped by 6 bases and J by 5 bases, with 13 bases between them. The germline gives CDR1 SEHNR, CDR2 FQNEAQ (reference sequence). This CDR3 contains 14 residues. The CDR3 sequence: CASRGAGGTGELFF. CDR3 nucleotide sequence: TGTGCCAGCAGGGGGGCAGGTGGGACCGGGGAGCTGTTTTTT.

The chain couples TRBV29-1 to TRBJ1-3; D is undetermined. CDR1 and CDR2 from the germline V gene are SQVTM and ANQGSEA. V lost 3 bases to trimming and J lost 0 bases, with 9 bases between them. The CDR3 totals 14 residues. CDR3 DNA: TGCAGCGTTGAGGTGGCCCTCTCTGGAAACACCATATATTTT. Amino acids: CSVEVALSGNTIYF.

A single count supports this clone. The chain has TRBV5-4 and TRBJ1-2, with 7 bases identical to TRBD1. CDR1 and CDR2 (germline): SGHNT, YYREEE (reference sequence). The CDR3 totals 14 residues. V trimming: 5 bases; J trimming: 6 bases; junction bases outside the gene matches: 10. In DNA form, the CDR3 reads TGTGCCAGCAGTCGAAGACAGGGCGAAGATGGCTACACCTTC. Translation gives CASSRRQGEDGYTF. The variable domain in full, with the rest retrieved from reference TRBV5-4 and TRBJ1-2, is ETGVTQSPTHLIKTRGQQVTLRCSSQSGHNTVSWYQQALGQGPQFIFQYYREEENGRGNFPPRFSGLQFPNYSSELNVNALELDDSALYLCASSRRQGEDGYTFGSGTRLTVV.